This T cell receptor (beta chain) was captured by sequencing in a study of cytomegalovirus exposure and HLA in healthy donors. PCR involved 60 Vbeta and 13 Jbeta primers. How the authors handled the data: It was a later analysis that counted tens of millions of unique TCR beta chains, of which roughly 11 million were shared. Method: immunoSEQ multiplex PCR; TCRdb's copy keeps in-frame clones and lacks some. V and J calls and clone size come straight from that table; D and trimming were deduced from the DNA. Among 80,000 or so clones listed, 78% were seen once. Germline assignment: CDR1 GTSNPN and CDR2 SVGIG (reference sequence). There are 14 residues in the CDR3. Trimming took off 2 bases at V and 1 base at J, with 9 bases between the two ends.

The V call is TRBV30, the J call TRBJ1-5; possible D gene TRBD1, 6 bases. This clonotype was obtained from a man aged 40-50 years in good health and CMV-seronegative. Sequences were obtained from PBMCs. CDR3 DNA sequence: TGTGCCTGGAGTACAGGGAAAAGCAATCAGCCCCAGCATTTT. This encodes CAWSTGKSNQPQHF.